The clone carrying this TCR beta chain was seen more than once but under ten times. The data derive from a study of blood T cell repertoires in COVID-19. At the level of the study: Samples taken during acute and convalescent COVID-19 were collected in the United States, Italy and Spain. Sample material is recorded as cDNA or gDNA derived from T cells, B-cell-depleted T cells, or PBMCs.

In the source study's methods: Using reference gene primer amplification, nucleated cell counts were estimated. The table came from immunoSEQ multiplex PCR; TCRdb's copy has only in-frame clones and leaves some out. That table gives V, J and clone size, and the DNA gave D and trimming. Here the sample spans 200,000 to 300,000 clones, more than 75% being singletons. This receptor was taken from a woman in her fifties or sixties with active or convalescent COVID-19. Material for sequencing was peripheral blood.

CDR3 region: CASSQGGAGSGNTIYF. CDR3 bases: TGTGCCAGCAGCCAAGGCGGAGCGGGCTCTGGAAACACCATATATTTT. This chain links TRBV3-1 (or the pseudogene TRBV3-2) with TRBJ1-3; no reliable D call. Germline CDR1 LGHDT, CDR2 YNNKEL (reference sequence). Trimming took 1 base from V and 0 from J, leaving 10 bases between them. The CDR3 totals 16 residues.